This T cell receptor beta chain is from a study of T cells in tumors after PD-1 blockade. Study background: During anti-PD-1 treatment, some patients continued daily vismodegib 150 mg.

Study-wide results and caveats: Peripheral recruitment is suggested, as some novel exhausted tumor clones were in pre-treatment blood.

Profiled with immunoSEQ multiplex PCR; TCRdb holds only in-frame clones, not every one. The table includes tens of thousands of clones, 73% detected once. On this clone itself: The antigen remains undetermined.

Source: PBMCs, taken after anti-PD-1 treatment. This clonotype was obtained from a human donor with basal cell carcinoma.

CDR3 DNA: TGTGCCAGCAGGCTCGAGACAGGGGTAAGCAATCAGCCCCAGCATTTT. Protein: CASRLETGVSNQPQHF. This sequence joins TRBV6-6 and TRBJ1-5, with TRBD1 matching 8 bases. V dropped 6 bases and J dropped 1; count of bases not matched to a gene: 8. Germline CDR1 MNHNY, CDR2 SVGAGI (reference sequence). CDR3 size: 16 residues.